These 6 T cell receptor beta chains were all obtained from the same sample, sequenced in a study of T cell changes during pregnancy in multiple sclerosis. Sequenced by immunoSEQ multiplex PCR; TCRdb stores in-frame clones only, minus some. The sample includes tens of thousands of clones, roughly 90% of them seen just once. This specimen was peripheral blood, taken in the first trimester of pregnancy. Every receptor here comes from a female donor in good health, enrolled as a control in a pregnancy study.

The genes are TRBV9 and TRBJ2-7; 8 bases agree with TRBD1. The CDR3 runs to 16 residues. Germline values: CDR1 SGDLS, CDR2 YYNGEE. V trimming: 4 bases; J trimming: 5 bases; junction bases outside the gene matches: 14. CDR3 nucleotide sequence: TGTGCCAGCAGCCCCCGGACAGGGCCAGGTTCGGACGAGCAGTACTTC. It codes for CASSPRTGPGSDEQYF.

V usage is TRBV11-2 and J usage is TRBJ1-2; D unclear. V was cut by 3 bases and J by 0 bases, with 2 bases left in between. The CDR3 length is 12 residues. CDR1 is SGHAT and CDR2 is FQNNGV in the germline V gene. CDR3 amino acids: CASSFTNYGYTF. The CDR3 bases are TGTGCCAGCAGCTTCACTAACTATGGCTACACCTTC.

The rearrangement joins TRBV6-1 to TRBJ2-2; 14 bases fit TRBD2. This CDR3 has 19 residues. Unmatched junction bases numbered 14, after V lost 4 bases and J lost 7 bases. Germline lookup yields CDR1 MNHNS and CDR2 SASEGT. The DNA of the CDR3 is TGTGCCAGCAGTGTAGTGTCGGGACTAGCGGGAGATGGGGTCGGGGAGCTGTTTTTT. Its translation is CASSVVSGLAGDGVGELFF.

This chain uses TRBV30 with TRBJ1-6; D gene ambiguous. The germline gives CDR1 GTSNPN, CDR2 SVGIG (reference sequence). This CDR3 is 14 amino acids long. Trimming stripped 2 bases from V and 3 bases from J, with 8 bases between. The CDR3 sequence: CAWSMQDYNSPLHF. The CDR3 region has the DNA TGTGCCTGGAGTATGCAGGACTATAATTCACCCCTCCACTTT.

This clone has a handful of counts. The CDR3 protein is CASSLLYRDQPQHF. The DNA of the CDR3 is TGTGCCAGCAGTCTTCTCTACAGGGATCAGCCCCAGCATTTT. This chain links TRBV28 with TRBJ1-5, with TRBD1 as a possible D gene (6 bases). This CDR3 region has 14 residues. CDR1 is MDHEN and CDR2 is SYDVKM in the germline V gene. Trimming cost V 5 bases and J 5 bases, with 13 bases left between them.

The chain joins TRBV7-2 to TRBJ1-1, with TRBD1 as a possible D gene (5 bases). Per the germline V gene, CDR1 is SGHTA and CDR2 is FQGNSA. The CDR3 totals 14 residues. V lost 5 bases, J lost 5 bases, and 15 bases lay in between. CDR3 DNA sequence: TGTGCCAGCAGCCAGTCCGCTGGGGGGACTGAAGCTTTCTTT. This sequence encodes CASSQSAGGTEAFF.